The clone carrying this T cell receptor (beta chain) was seen a handful of times. The antigen remains undetermined. J was trimmed by 8 bases and V by 4 bases; bases with no gene match: 5. In germline, CDR1 is SGHRS, CDR2 YFSETQ. The CDR3 has 13 amino acids. PCR involved 60 Vbeta and 13 Jbeta primers. Authors' analysis steps: Later, an analysis found around 80 million unique TCR beta chains, and about 10 million of these were shared. Generated by immunoSEQ multiplex PCR, the TCRdb table keeps only in-frame clones and is missing some. The V and J calls and the clone size are those of that table, but D and trimming were determined from the DNA. The sample has 130,000 or so clones, approximately 80% seen once. The sample is drawn from a study of cytomegalovirus exposure and HLA in healthy donors. Likely unrecorded immune exposures existed in these nominally healthy donors. Notes on the study in general: In a later analysis, TCR beta V- and J-gene trimming was associated with a missense DCLRE1C variant. Later analysis showed TCR association rates varying by HLA locus, highest for DRB1 and lowest for HLA-C.

Sequencing was performed on PBMCs. The chain links TRBV5-1 to TRBJ1-4, with TRBD1 matching 7 bases. The clonotype was recovered from a young man in good health and CMV-seropositive. Here the CDR3 reads CASSTPDREKLFF. The CDR3 region has the DNA TGCGCCAGCAGCACCCCGGACAGGGAAAAACTGTTTTTT.